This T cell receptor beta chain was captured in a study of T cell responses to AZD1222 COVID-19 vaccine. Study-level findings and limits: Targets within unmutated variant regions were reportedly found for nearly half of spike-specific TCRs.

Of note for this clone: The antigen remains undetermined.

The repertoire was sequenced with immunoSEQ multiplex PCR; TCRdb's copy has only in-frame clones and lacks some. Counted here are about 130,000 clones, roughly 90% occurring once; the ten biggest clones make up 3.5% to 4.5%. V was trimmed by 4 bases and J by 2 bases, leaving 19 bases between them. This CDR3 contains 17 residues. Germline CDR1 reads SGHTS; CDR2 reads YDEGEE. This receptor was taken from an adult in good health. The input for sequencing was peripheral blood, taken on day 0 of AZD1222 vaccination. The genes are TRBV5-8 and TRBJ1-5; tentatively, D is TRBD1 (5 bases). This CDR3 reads CASSPGGVRDGNQPQHF. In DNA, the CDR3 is TGTGCCAGCAGCCCGGGAGGGGTCAGGGACGGCAATCAGCCCCAGCATTTT. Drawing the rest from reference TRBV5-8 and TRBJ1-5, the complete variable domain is EAGVTQSPTHLIKTRGQQATLRCSPISGHTSVYWYQQALGLGLQFLLWYDEGEERNRGNFPPRFSGRQFPNYSSELNVNALELEDSALYLCASSPGGVRDGNQPQHFGDGTRLSIL.